The 25 T cell receptor beta chains given below trace back to one sample, sequenced in a study of Tregs in tolerant kidney transplant recipients. Clones were sequenced by immunoSEQ multiplex PCR, and TCRdb holds only the in-frame ones, with some missing. The table records roughly 250,000 clones, about 80% of them present only once. The sequenced sample was CD4+ T cells from blood. These receptors all come from a human donor in good health.

V and J are TRBV5-4 and TRBJ2-3; D gene unclear. The V and J ends lost 6 bases and 1 base respectively, with 15 bases between them. The CDR3 loop spans 15 amino acids. Germline V gene data show CDR1 as SGHNT and CDR2 as YYREEE (reference sequence). CDR3 sequence reads: CASTSRSVGTDTQYF. The DNA of the CDR3 is TGTGCCAGCACTTCTAGGAGTGTGGGCACAGATACGCAGTATTTT.

In its sample, this clone was seen a few times. The chain joins TRBV7-8 to TRBJ2-7; D is tentatively TRBD1 or TRBD2 (6 bases each). The CDR3 runs to 16 residues. Trimming removed 0 bases from V and 0 bases from J, with 12 bases in between. The germline V gene encodes CDR1 SGHVS and CDR2 FQNEAQ. The CDR3 DNA follows: TGTGCCAGCAGCTTAGCGCAGGGGAGGAGCTCCTACGAGCAGTACTTC. Its translation: CASSLAQGRSSYEQYF.

The V and J genes are TRBV10-3 and TRBJ1-2; 9 positions agree with TRBD1. V gave up 11 bases and J gave up 0 bases; unmatched junction bases: 7. Germline loops: CDR1 ENHRY, CDR2 SYGVKD. This CDR3 region has 14 residues. The CDR3 DNA reads TGTGCCCGGATCAGGGACAGGGCTAACTATGGCTACACCTTC. Its translation is CARIRDRANYGYTF.

The chain is built from TRBV5-6 and TRBJ1-5; TRBD1 might be the D (5 bases). CDR3 length: 16 residues. Trimming removed 0 bases from V and 0 bases from J, with 10 bases in between. The V gene's germline CDR1 is SGHDT and CDR2 YYEEEE. This CDR3 is CASSLGGHYSNQPQHF. The DNA for the CDR3 is TGTGCCAGCAGCTTGGGGGGCCATTATAGCAATCAGCCCCAGCATTTT. Looking up the rest from reference TRBV5-6 and TRBJ1-5 gives the full variable domain: DAGVTQSPTHLIKTRGQQVTLRCSPKSGHDTVSWYQQALGQGPQFIFQYYEEEERQRGNFPDRFSGHQFPNYSSELNVNALLLGDSALYLCASSLGGHYSNQPQHFGDGTRLSIL.

The chain links TRBV6-5 to TRBJ1-2; TRBD1 is a possible D gene (5 bases). Germline values: CDR1 MNHEY, CDR2 SVGAGI. This CDR3 spans 15 amino acids. Trimming cost V 0 bases and J 2 bases, with 10 bases left between them. CDR3 protein: CASSYSRGANYGYTF. The CDR3 coding sequence is TGTGCCAGCAGTTACTCAAGGGGCGCGAACTATGGCTACACCTTC.

A single count supports this clone. This chain links TRBV2 with TRBJ2-7; the match to TRBD2 covers 7 bases. V trimming: 11 bases; J trimming: 4 bases; junction bases outside the gene matches: 8. Germline V gene data show CDR1 as SNHLY and CDR2 as FYNNEI. The CDR3 totals 12 residues. The CDR3 DNA sequence: TGTGCCGCCCGGGACTACGAGTACGAGCAGTACTTC. Translation: CAARDYEYEQYF.

This sequence joins TRBV10-3 and TRBJ2-3; 8 bases fit TRBD1. In germline, CDR1 is ENHRY, CDR2 SYGVKD. The V and J ends lost 3 bases and 5 bases, in that order; junction bases with no gene match: 1. The length of the CDR3 is 13 residues. CDR3 sequence: CAISDTGGDTQYF. The CDR3 DNA follows: TGTGCCATCAGTGATACAGGGGGAGATACGCAGTATTTT.

V gene TRBV9 combines with J gene TRBJ2-5, with 8 positions matching TRBD2. V gave up 0 bases and J gave up 1 base; unmatched junction bases: 11. Germline assignment: CDR1 SGDLS and CDR2 YYNGEE. The CDR3 consists of 18 residues. DNA for the CDR3: TGTGCCAGCAGCGTAGCCATCCCGAGAACTAGCGGCCAAGAGACCCAGTACTTC. Translation gives CASSVAIPRTSGQETQYF.

V usage is TRBV18 and J usage is TRBJ1-5; D unresolved. This CDR3 has 14 amino acids. Between the trimmed V and J ends, which lost 6 bases and 3 bases, there was a span of 12 bases. Germline values: CDR1 KGHSH, CDR2 LQKENI. The CDR3 sequence is CASSLDMSNQPQHF. The CDR3 DNA reads as TGTGCCAGCTCCCTCGACATGTCCAATCAGCCCCAGCATTTT. The variable domain in full, completed from reference TRBV18 and TRBJ1-5, reads NAGVMQNPRHLVRRRGQEARLRCSPMKGHSHVYWYRQLPEEGLKFMVYLQKENIIDESGMPKERFSAEFPKEGPSILRIQQVVRGDSAAYFCASSLDMSNQPQHFGDGTRLSIL.

As to this clone: The same CDR3 arises from other DNA sequences in this sample as well. The chain recombines TRBV29-1 with TRBJ2-5; possibly TRBD1 or TRBD2 for D (5 bases each). V was shortened by 4 bases and J by 5 bases, with 23 bases between the two germline ends. CDR3 length: 16 amino acids. The germline V gene has CDR1 SQVTM and CDR2 ANQGSEA. The CDR3 DNA follows: TGCAGCGTTGCGGGTACCAGTTGGGGGTTGTGGGAGACCCAGTACTTC. Translation: CSVAGTSWGLWETQYF.

This chain uses TRBV6-1 with TRBJ1-4; perhaps TRBD1 as D (5 bases). CDR3 length: 14 amino acids. V was trimmed by 6 bases and J by 7 bases, leaving 15 bases between them. Germline V gene data show CDR1 as MNHNS and CDR2 as SASEGT. CDR3 amino acids: CASSRDSALEKLFF. CDR3 DNA sequence: TGTGCCAGCAGCAGAGACAGCGCCCTTGAAAAACTGTTTTTT.

As regards this clone: This sample includes further DNA sequences coding for the same CDR3. This chain links TRBV5-1 with TRBJ1-1, with D hard to call. CDR1 and CDR2 (germline): SGHRS, YFSETQ. The CDR3 has 14 residues. V lost 3 bases, J lost 0 bases, and 9 bases lay in between. Written as DNA, the CDR3 is TGCGCCAGCAGCTCCTACCGATTGAACACTGAAGCTTTCTTT. Its translation is CASSSYRLNTEAFF.

The V and J genes are TRBV19 and TRBJ2-2, with D maybe TRBD1 (6 bases). The CDR3 totals 14 residues. Germline V gives CDR1 LNHDA, CDR2 SQIVND (reference sequence). Trimming took off 5 bases at V and 7 bases at J, with 14 bases between the two ends. The CDR3 coding sequence is TGTGCCAGTAGTCCAGGTGGGGGCGTCGGGGAGCTGTTTTTT. Protein product: CASSPGGGVGELFF.

The J gene is TRBJ2-4, the V gene TRBV11-3; D gene unclear. The CDR3 contains 13 residues. CDR1 and CDR2 from the germline V gene are SGHNT and YENEEA. Trimming shortened V by 1 base and J by 2 bases, and 3 bases separated the two germline ends. Here the CDR3 DNA reads TGTGCCAGCAGCTTAGGTCCCAAAAACATTCAGTACTTC. Translated: CASSLGPKNIQYF.

The rearrangement uses TRBV7-9 and TRBJ1-1; 7 positions match TRBD1. V was pared by 3 bases and J by 6 bases, with 7 bases of the junction left unmatched. Germline CDR1 is SEHNR and CDR2 is FQNEAQ (reference sequence). This CDR3 has 14 residues. The CDR3 DNA sequence: TGTGCCAGCAGCTTCGTAGGGGGCTCGTCTGAAGCTTTCTTT. Its protein product is CASSFVGGSSEAFF.

This clone appeared a few times. The chain links TRBV5-6 to TRBJ2-3; 9 positions agree with TRBD2. Germline CDR1 reads SGHDT; CDR2 reads YYEEEE. V shed 4 bases, J shed 3 bases, and the junction held 6 bases outside the gene matches. The CDR3 covers 15 residues. DNA of the CDR3: TGTGCCAGCAGCCTGTGGAGCGGGGGGACAGATACGCAGTATTTT. Translated, it gives CASSLWSGGTDTQYF. Looking up the rest from reference TRBV5-6 and TRBJ2-3 gives the full variable domain: DAGVTQSPTHLIKTRGQQVTLRCSPKSGHDTVSWYQQALGQGPQFIFQYYEEEERQRGNFPDRFSGHQFPNYSSELNVNALLLGDSALYLCASSLWSGGTDTQYFGPGTRLTVL.

The gene calls are TRBV19 and TRBJ2-4, with D unresolved. Trimming shortened V by 5 bases and J by 8 bases, and 10 bases separated the two germline ends. Germline values: CDR1 LNHDA, CDR2 SQIVND (reference sequence). The CDR3 sequence is 12 residues long. The CDR3, as DNA: TGTGCCAGTAGTTCGGTTGGGGACATTCAGTACTTC. It encodes CASSSVGDIQYF. Variable domain in full (rest from reference TRBV19 and TRBJ2-4): DGGITQSPKYLFRKEGQNVTLSCEQNLNHDAMYWYRQDPGQGLRLIYYSQIVNDFQKGDIAEGYSVSREKKESFPLTVTSAQKNPTAFYLCASSSVGDIQYFGAGTRLSVL.

This chain connects TRBV7-9 to TRBJ2-1; unclear D gene. The germline V gene encodes CDR1 SEHNR and CDR2 FQNEAQ (reference sequence). Trimming left V 3 bases short and J 3 bases short, with 0 bases between. The CDR3 runs to 11 residues. This chain's CDR3 is CASSFYNEQFF. DNA of the CDR3: TGTGCCAGCAGCTTCTACAATGAGCAGTTCTTC. Combining the CDR3 with reference TRBV7-9 and TRBJ2-1 gives the whole variable domain DTGVSQNPRHKITKRGQNVTFRCDPISEHNRLYWYRQTLGQGPEFLTYFQNEAQLEKSRLLSDRFSAERPKGSFSTLEIQRTEQGDSAMYLCASSFYNEQFFGPGTRLTVL.

This clone showed up just once. V and J are TRBV7-8 and TRBJ2-1; either TRBD1 or TRBD2 may fit D (6 bases each). Germline V lookup: CDR1 SGHVS, CDR2 FQNEAQ. CDR3 length equals 12 residues. Deletions cut 5 bases from V and 9 bases from J, with 11 bases between. Here the CDR3 reads CASSVGGLEQFF. Here the CDR3 DNA reads TGTGCCAGCAGCGTGGGGGGCCTTGAGCAGTTCTTC.

This clone has just one count. The chain is built from TRBV7-9 and TRBJ2-7; 8 bases line up with TRBD1. Germline V CDR1 and CDR2: SEHNR, FQNEAQ (reference sequence). The trim removed 5 bases at V and 3 bases at J, leaving 15 bases unmatched. This CDR3 has 17 residues. CDR3 sequence: CASSPTGATRRNYEQYF. DNA of the CDR3: TGTGCCAGCAGCCCGACAGGGGCCACACGGAGAAACTACGAGCAGTACTTC.

The chain combines TRBV5-1 with TRBJ1-2; D not certain. The CDR3 loop spans 13 amino acids. The germline V gene has CDR1 SGHRS and CDR2 YFSETQ. Trimming pared 1 base from V and 5 bases from J, leaving 9 bases between. The DNA for the CDR3 is TGCGCCAGCAGCTTGCTGGGGATTTATGGCTACACCTTC. Amino acids: CASSLLGIYGYTF.

This clone was seen only once. The J gene is TRBJ1-1, the V gene TRBV19; 9 bases are a match to TRBD1. The CDR3 extends over 14 amino acids. The trim removed 3 bases at V and 5 bases at J, leaving 4 bases unmatched. Per germline, CDR1 LNHDA and CDR2 SQIVND (reference sequence). CDR3 region: CASSMGQGTTEAFF. CDR3 coding DNA: TGTGCCAGTAGTATGGGACAGGGAACTACTGAAGCTTTCTTT.

The chain employs TRBV6-5 and TRBJ1-6; 7 positions match TRBD1. J lost 10 bases, V lost 2 bases, and 8 bases had no gene match. This CDR3 is built from 15 residues. Germline V gene data show CDR1 as MNHEY and CDR2 as SVGAGI. CDR3 DNA: TGTGCCAGCAGTTACCGACGACAGGGCCAATCACCCCTCCACTTT. It is translated as CASSYRRQGQSPLHF.

The chain couples TRBV18 to TRBJ2-2; perhaps TRBD1 as D (5 bases). CDR3 length: 15 residues. Trimming pared 1 base from V and 6 bases from J, leaving 12 bases between. CDR1 and CDR2 from the germline V gene are KGHSH and LQKENI. The CDR3 is CASSPRVGVAGELFF. CDR3 nucleotides: TGTGCCAGCTCACCACGAGTAGGGGTAGCCGGGGAGCTGTTTTTT.

This clone was seen a single time. The chain joins TRBV19 to TRBJ2-1, with 12 bases matching TRBD2. Looked up from germline, CDR1 is LNHDA and CDR2 is SQIVND (reference sequence). The CDR3 has 14 amino acids. Trimming removed 6 bases from V and 9 bases from J; junction bases left unmatched: 6. CDR3 amino acids: CASRVTSGSPEQFF. The CDR3 DNA reads TGTGCCAGTAGGGTGACTAGCGGGAGCCCTGAGCAGTTCTTC.